This T cell receptor beta chain was profiled in a study of T cells after yellow fever vaccination. On the study more broadly: Those fractions that held only low numbers of cells were prepared using the SMART-Seq v4 Ultra Low Input RNA kit. General observations from the study: Clones from primary vaccination mostly reappeared after the booster (96% CD4, over 85% CD8). A small share of clonotypes appeared in both CD4 and CD8 compartments. Although the secondary response was weaker, it peaked faster, at day 5 versus 15.

TCRdb re-derived calls from the 5' RACE reads in MiXCR, one entry per CDR3 protein. The table lists around 250,000 distinct CDR3 sequences, about 5.2% of them singletons. To note about this clonotype: Its antigen is not identified.

The sample was CD4+ T cells sorted from PBMCs, taken on the day of the yellow fever booster vaccination. The receptor was derived from a man younger than 30 who received the YFV17D yellow fever vaccine.

The CDR3 coding sequence is TGTGCCAGCAGGGTTGACGCGAGCTCCTACAATGAGCAGTTCTTC. Its protein is CASRVDASSYNEQFF. The gene calls are TRBV6-2 or TRBV6-3 and TRBJ2-1; D gene unclear. Trimming stripped 6 bases from V and 0 bases from J, with 12 bases between. The CDR3 contains 15 residues. Germline CDR1 and CDR2: MNHEY and SVGEGT.